The 8 T cell receptor beta chains below were found in one sample sequenced in a study of T cells in localized non-small cell lung cancer. Measured with immunoSEQ multiplex PCR; TCRdb has only the in-frame clones, and not every one. The sample includes 20,000 to 25,000 clones, approximately 84% seen only once; the top ten take around 2.4%. Sequencing was performed on peripheral blood, taken before any cancer treatment. The source of these receptors is a man between 40 and 69 years old with stage I lung adenocarcinoma.

The chain carries TRBV28 and TRBJ2-6, with D hard to call. V dropped 7 bases and J dropped 0 bases, with 28 bases sitting between them. This CDR3 is built from 21 residues. Germline CDR1 and CDR2: MDHEN and SYDVKM. DNA for the CDR3: TGTGCCAGCAATAACAACCCAGGACGACGCTCCGAACACTCTGGGGCCAACGTCCTGACTTTC. Translating gives CASNNNPGRRSEHSGANVLTF.

The chain recombines TRBV4-2 with TRBJ2-1; 7 nucleotides line up with TRBD1. J was trimmed by 5 bases and V by 4 bases; bases with no gene match: 8. Germline V CDR1 and CDR2: LGHNA, YNFKEQ. CDR3 length equals 15 residues. The CDR3 is CASSRISQGHNEQFF. The CDR3 nucleotides are TGTGCCAGCAGCCGAATCTCACAGGGGCACAATGAGCAGTTCTTC.

V gene TRBV7-8 combines with J gene TRBJ2-2, with 7 bases matching TRBD1. Germline CDR1 is SGHVS and CDR2 is FQNEAQ. There are 15 residues in the CDR3. V gave up 4 bases and J gave up 1 base; unmatched junction bases: 3. The chain's CDR3 is CASSSGTVNTGELFF. The CDR3 DNA reads TGTGCCAGCAGCTCCGGGACAGTGAACACCGGGGAGCTGTTTTTT.

CDR3 coding DNA: TGTGCCAGCAGCGTGGCTAGCGGGCATCAAGAGACCCAGTACTTC. Protein product: CASSVASGHQETQYF. This chain uses TRBV9 with TRBJ2-5, with 8 bases lining up with TRBD2. The germline CDR1 and CDR2 sequences are SGDLS and YYNGEE. CDR3 length equals 15 residues. The junction had 5 bases not matched to a gene; V was cut back by 2 bases and J by 2 bases.

Comments on this clone: One end of the junction does not line up with germline, which may come from a read error. The genes are TRBV28 and TRBJ2-1; TRBD1 matches 8 bases. CDR1 is MDHEN, CDR2 SYDVKM, per germline. The CDR3 spans 12 residues. The DNA for the CDR3 is TGTGCCAGCAGTACGGACAGGGTTCGATGGATCTTC. Translating it yields CASSTDRVRWIF. Variable domain in full (rest from reference TRBV28 and TRBJ2-1): DVKVTQSSRYLVKRTGEKVFLECVQDMDHENMFWYRQDPGLGLRLIYFSYDVKMKEKGDIPEGYSVSREKKERFSLILESASTNQTSMYLCASSTDRVRWIFGPGTRLTVL.

The chain links TRBV5-1 to TRBJ2-5; perhaps TRBD2 as D (7 bases). The ends were cut back, 6 bases at V and 3 bases at J, with 15 bases in the middle. CDR1 and CDR2 from the germline V gene are SGHRS and YFSETQ. The CDR3 length is 14 residues. DNA for the CDR3: TGCGCCAGCACCTACCGGGGGGCGAAAGAGACCCAGTACTTC. Protein: CASTYRGAKETQYF.

This rearrangement joins TRBV29-1 to TRBJ1-2; TRBD1 is a possible D gene (5 bases). The CDR3 is made up of 12 amino acids. V lost 5 bases to trimming and J lost 6 bases, with 13 bases between them. CDR1 is SQVTM, CDR2 ANQGSEA, per germline. CDR3 in DNA: TGCAGCGTTACTCAGGGAGGCGATGGCTACACCTTC. Translating gives CSVTQGGDGYTF.

The gene calls are TRBV13 and TRBJ1-6; 7 positions match TRBD1. The germline V gene has CDR1 PRHDT and CDR2 FYEKMQ (reference sequence). Losses at the gene ends were 5 bases for V and 2 bases for J; bases not matched to a gene: 6. The CDR3 is made up of 16 amino acids. CDR3: CASSIRGNTYNSPLHF. CDR3 sequence (DNA): TGTGCCAGCAGCATCAGGGGGAACACCTATAATTCACCCCTCCACTTT.